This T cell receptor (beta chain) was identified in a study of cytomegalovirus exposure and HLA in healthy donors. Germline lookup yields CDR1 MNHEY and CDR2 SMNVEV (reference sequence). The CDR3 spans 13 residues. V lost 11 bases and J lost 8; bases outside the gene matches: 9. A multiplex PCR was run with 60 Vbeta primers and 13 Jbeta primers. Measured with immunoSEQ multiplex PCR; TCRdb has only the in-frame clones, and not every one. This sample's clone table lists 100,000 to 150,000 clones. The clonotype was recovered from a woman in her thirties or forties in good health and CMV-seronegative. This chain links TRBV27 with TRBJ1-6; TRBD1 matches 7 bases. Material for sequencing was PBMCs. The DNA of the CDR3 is TGTGCCTCCAGCAGGGACAGCTATTCACCCCTCCACTTT. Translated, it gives CASSRDSYSPLHF.